The T cell receptor beta chain described here comes from a study of identical twins. Overall study results and limits: Part of the zero-insertion signal could reflect confounding by invariant MAIT and iNKT cells. Without tracking the same donors, conclusions rested on cross-sectional statistical analysis.

Trimming cost V 1 base and J 7 bases; bases outside gene matches: 4. Germline CDR1 is SGHKS and CDR2 is YYEKEE (reference sequence). The CDR3 covers 14 residues. About this clonotype itself: No antigen is known for it.

After template switching added a universal primer site, the resulting cDNA carried unique molecular identifiers. TCRdb called the 5' RACE reads again in MiXCR, with one record for every CDR3 protein. The table lists around 470,000 distinct CDR3 sequences, 14% of them singletons, with about 0.53% in the top ten. These data were also filed under a second study, of yellow fever vaccine responses in identical twins. That source adds: Twins' vaccine T cell response reportedly seemed partly convergent, partly personalized.

The chain employs TRBV5-5 and TRBJ1-4; 7 nucleotides line up with TRBD1. This sequence originates from a woman aged 18-30 years in good health. Sample: CD4+ T cells sorted from blood. In DNA form, the CDR3 reads TGTGCCAGCAGCTTGTCACAGGGGACTGAAAAACTGTTTTTT. This sequence encodes CASSLSQGTEKLFF.